This TCR beta chain is drawn from a study of T cells in Graves' hyperthyroidism and ophthalmopathy. This CDR3 region has 16 residues. Trimming at V came to 5 bases and at J to 3 bases, leaving 7 bases not matched to a gene. Germline loops: CDR1 DFQATT, CDR2 SNEGSKA (reference sequence). RNA transcripts served as the template for amplifying TCR beta CDR3 regions. HTBI primers were used for first-round RT-PCR of the TCR CDR3. TCRdb called the multiplex PCR reads again in MiXCR, with one record for every CDR3 protein. The sample consists of almost 500,000 distinct CDR3 sequences, around a fifth of them appearing once.

This sequence was found in an older woman with Graves' ophthalmopathy. This sequence joins TRBV20-1 and TRBJ2-3; TRBD2 matches at 14 bases. Material: blood. CDR3 nucleotides: TGCAGTGCTGGACCGGGACTAGCGGGAGTGACAGATACGCAGTATTTT. It specifies CSAGPGLAGVTDTQYF.